This T cell receptor (beta chain) appears in the sequencing data of a study of long-term antiretroviral therapy in people with HIV. Sequencing relied on immunoSEQ assay v3.0, run at survey level. TCRdb keeps only in-frame clones here, not all; method: immunoSEQ multiplex PCR. The sample consists of 20,000 to 25,000 clones, over 60% of them appearing once. All participants with HIV were treated in the United States. The sample here was unsorted PBMCs, taken 2.9 years after starting antiretroviral therapy. This receptor was identified in a woman aged 25 to 45 with HIV.

The CDR3 sequence is CASSEAAIQYF. For the CDR3, the DNA is TGTGCCAGCAGTGAGGCGGCCATTCAGTACTTC. The chain has TRBV2 and TRBJ2-4; D not resolved. The CDR3 spans 11 residues. Per germline, CDR1 SNHLY and CDR2 FYNNEI. The V end was cut by 3 bases, the J end by 9 bases, with 6 bases between.